This TCR beta chain was recovered during a study of cytomegalovirus exposure and HLA in healthy donors. Whole-study findings and limits: Owing to their indistinguishability, certain V segments, notably TRBV6-2 and TRBV6-3, were excluded. Cytomegalovirus-associated TCR beta chains were listed, numbering around 150. In a later analysis, DRB1 alleles had the most associated TCRs; HLA-C alleles the fewest.

PCR amplification relied on 60 Vbeta primers (plus 13 Jbeta primers). TCRdb keeps only in-frame clones here, not all; method: immunoSEQ multiplex PCR. The table records 160,000 or so clones, roughly 82% of them present only once. The CDR3 spans 14 residues. The germline V gene encodes CDR1 SGHTA and CDR2 FQGNSA. V lost 3 bases to trimming and J lost 1 base; unmatched junction nucleotides: 2. Worth noting for this clone: Antigen specificity is unknown.

The sequenced sample consisted of PBMCs. The chain joins TRBV7-2 to TRBJ1-1, with 7 bases matching TRBD1. This receptor was obtained from a woman between 45 and 60 years old in good health and CMV-seropositive. The CDR3 DNA follows: TGTGCCAGCAGCTTGACAGGGACGAACACTGAAGCTTTCTTT. It is translated as CASSLTGTNTEAFF.